This T cell receptor (beta chain) is from a study of shared clonotypes between healthy human individuals. This clone was seen only once. Its antigen is not known. In the source study's methods: Quality scores were absent from the junction-only immunoSEQ sequences, so filtering differed. Sequencing was performed with immunoSEQ multiplex PCR; in TCRdb, only in-frame clones are kept and a portion is missing. V and J calls plus clone size are reproduced from that table; the DNA served to infer D and trimming. This table has about a million clones, roughly 80% appearing once. Broader study findings: Clonotype sharing among donors likely depends on sequencing depth.

The CD4+ fraction was divided into a CD45RA+ naive subset and a CD45RA-negative memory subset. Germline V lookup: CDR1 MDHEN, CDR2 SYDVKM. The CDR3 is made up of 12 amino acids. Trimming stripped 8 bases from V and 4 bases from J, with 10 bases between. The sample consisted of memory CD4+ T cells from PBMCs. Subset noted: CD45RA-negative fraction. The rearrangement joins TRBV28 to TRBJ2-3; no firm D call. The receptor was isolated from a man younger than 35 in good health. Some clones in this sample may be carry-over from other donors' samples. The CDR3 is CASDGWSDTQYF. CDR3 coding DNA: TGTGCCAGCGATGGGTGGTCAGATACGCAGTATTTT.